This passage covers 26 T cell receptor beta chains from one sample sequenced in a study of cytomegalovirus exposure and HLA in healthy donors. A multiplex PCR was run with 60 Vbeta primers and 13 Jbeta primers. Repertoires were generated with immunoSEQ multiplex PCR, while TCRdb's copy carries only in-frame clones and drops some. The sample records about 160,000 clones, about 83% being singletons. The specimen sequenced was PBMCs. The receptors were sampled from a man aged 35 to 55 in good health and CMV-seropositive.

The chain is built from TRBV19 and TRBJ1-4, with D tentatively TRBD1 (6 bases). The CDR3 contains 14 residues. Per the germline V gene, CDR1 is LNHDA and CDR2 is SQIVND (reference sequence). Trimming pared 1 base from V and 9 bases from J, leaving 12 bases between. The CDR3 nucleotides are TGTGCCAGTAGTATAGTGGCAGGGGAGAAAAAACTGTTTTTT. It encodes CASSIVAGEKKLFF.

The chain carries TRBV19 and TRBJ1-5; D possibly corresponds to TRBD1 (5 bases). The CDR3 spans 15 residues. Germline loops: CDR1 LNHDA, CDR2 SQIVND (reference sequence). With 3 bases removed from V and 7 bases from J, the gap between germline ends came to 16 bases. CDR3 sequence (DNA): TGTGCCAGTAGTATTAAGGAGGGTGGGGGACAGCCCCAGCATTTT. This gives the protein CASSIKEGGGQPQHF.

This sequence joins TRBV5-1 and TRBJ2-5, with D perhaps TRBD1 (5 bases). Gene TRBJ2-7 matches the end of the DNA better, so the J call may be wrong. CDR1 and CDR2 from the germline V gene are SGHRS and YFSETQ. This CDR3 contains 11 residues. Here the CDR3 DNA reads TGCGCCAGCAGTAGGGGTACCGAGCAGTACTTC. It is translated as CASSRGTEQYF.

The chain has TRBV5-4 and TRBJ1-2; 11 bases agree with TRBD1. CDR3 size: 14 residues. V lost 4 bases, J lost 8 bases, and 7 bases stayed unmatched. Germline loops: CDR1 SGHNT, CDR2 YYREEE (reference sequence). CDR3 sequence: CASSPGQGAKGYTF. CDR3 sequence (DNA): TGTGCCAGCAGCCCCGGACAGGGGGCGAAAGGCTACACCTTC.

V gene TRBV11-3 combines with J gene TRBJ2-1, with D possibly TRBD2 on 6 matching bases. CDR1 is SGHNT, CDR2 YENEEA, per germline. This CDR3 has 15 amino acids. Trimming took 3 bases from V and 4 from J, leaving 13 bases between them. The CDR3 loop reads CASSLQPGLYNEQFF. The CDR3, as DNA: TGTGCCAGCAGCTTGCAGCCGGGACTTTACAATGAGCAGTTCTTC.

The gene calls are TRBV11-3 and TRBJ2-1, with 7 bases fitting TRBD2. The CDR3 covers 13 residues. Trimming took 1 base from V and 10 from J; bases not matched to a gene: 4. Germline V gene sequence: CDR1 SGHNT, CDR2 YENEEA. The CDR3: CASSLGAGREQFF. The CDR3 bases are TGTGCCAGCAGCTTAGGAGCGGGGAGGGAGCAGTTCTTC. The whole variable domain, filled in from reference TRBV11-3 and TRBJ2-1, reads EAGVVQSPRYKIIEKKQPVAFWCNPISGHNTLYWYLQNLGQGPELLIRYENEEAVDDSQLPKDRFSAERLKGVDSTLKIQPAELGDSAVYLCASSLGAGREQFFGPGTRLTVL.

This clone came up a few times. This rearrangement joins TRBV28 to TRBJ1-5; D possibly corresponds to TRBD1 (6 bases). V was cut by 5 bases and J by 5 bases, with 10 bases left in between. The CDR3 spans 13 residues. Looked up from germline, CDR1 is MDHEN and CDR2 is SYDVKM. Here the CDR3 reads CASSPGVYQPQHF. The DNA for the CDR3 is TGTGCCAGCAGTCCAGGGGTTTATCAGCCCCAGCATTTT.

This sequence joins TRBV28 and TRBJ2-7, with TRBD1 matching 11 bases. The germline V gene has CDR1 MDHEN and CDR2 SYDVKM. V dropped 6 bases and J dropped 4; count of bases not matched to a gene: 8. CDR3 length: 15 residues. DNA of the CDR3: TGTGCCAGCAGGAGGGACAGGGGGTATGCATACGAGCAGTACTTC. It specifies CASRRDRGYAYEQYF.

The CDR3 loop reads CASSLGRTGDGSDTQYF. CDR3 nucleotide sequence: TGTGCCAGCAGCTTGGGACGGACGGGAGACGGAAGCGATACGCAGTATTTT. V and J are TRBV11-2 and TRBJ2-3, with a tentative D call TRBD2 (6 bases). CDR3 length: 17 residues. The germline V and J ends were trimmed by 3 bases and 6 bases, with 22 bases remaining between them. Germline lookup yields CDR1 SGHAT and CDR2 FQNNGV.

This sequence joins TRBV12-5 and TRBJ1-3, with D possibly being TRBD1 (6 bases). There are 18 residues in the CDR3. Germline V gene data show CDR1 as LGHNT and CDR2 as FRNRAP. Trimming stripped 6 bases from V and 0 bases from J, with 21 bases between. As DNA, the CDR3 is TGTGCTAGTGGGCGAGACGGCAGGGGATTAAGCTCTGGAAACACCATATATTTT. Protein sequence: CASGRDGRGLSSGNTIYF. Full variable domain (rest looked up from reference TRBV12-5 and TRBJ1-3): DARVTQTPRHKVTEMGQEVTMRCQPILGHNTVFWYRQTMMQGLELLAYFRNRAPLDDSGMPKDRFSAEMPDATLATLKIQPSEPRDSAVYFCASGRDGRGLSSGNTIYFGEGSWLTVV.

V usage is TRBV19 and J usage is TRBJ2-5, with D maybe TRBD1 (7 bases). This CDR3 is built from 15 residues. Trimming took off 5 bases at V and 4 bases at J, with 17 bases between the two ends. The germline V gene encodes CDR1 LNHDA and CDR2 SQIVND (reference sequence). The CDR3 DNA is TGTGCCAGTAGTGGGGCAAGACAGGGAGGAGAGACCCAGTACTTC. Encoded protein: CASSGARQGGETQYF.

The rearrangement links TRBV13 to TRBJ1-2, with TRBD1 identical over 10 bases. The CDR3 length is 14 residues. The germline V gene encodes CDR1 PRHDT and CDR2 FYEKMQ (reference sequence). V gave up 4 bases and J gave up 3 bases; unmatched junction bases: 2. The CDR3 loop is CASSSGQGDYGYTF. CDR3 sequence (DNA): TGTGCCAGCAGCTCCGGACAGGGGGACTATGGCTACACCTTC.

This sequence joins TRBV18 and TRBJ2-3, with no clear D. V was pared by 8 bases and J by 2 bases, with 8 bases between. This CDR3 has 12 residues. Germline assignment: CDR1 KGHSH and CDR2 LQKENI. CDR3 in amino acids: CASTPNTDTQYF. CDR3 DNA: TGTGCCAGCACCCCTAACACAGATACGCAGTATTTT.

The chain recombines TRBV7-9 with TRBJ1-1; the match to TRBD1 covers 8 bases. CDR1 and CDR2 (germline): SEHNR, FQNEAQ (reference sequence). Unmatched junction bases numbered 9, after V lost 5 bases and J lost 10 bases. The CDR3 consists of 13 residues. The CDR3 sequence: CASSPVGDRGAFF. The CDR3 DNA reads TGTGCCAGCAGCCCAGTGGGAGACAGGGGAGCTTTCTTT.

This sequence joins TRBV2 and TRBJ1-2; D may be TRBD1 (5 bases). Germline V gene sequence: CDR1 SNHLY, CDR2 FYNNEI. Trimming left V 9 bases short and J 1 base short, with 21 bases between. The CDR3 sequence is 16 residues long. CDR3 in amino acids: CASFSGTPTFNYGYTF. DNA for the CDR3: TGTGCCAGTTTCTCCGGGACTCCCACATTTAACTATGGCTACACCTTC.

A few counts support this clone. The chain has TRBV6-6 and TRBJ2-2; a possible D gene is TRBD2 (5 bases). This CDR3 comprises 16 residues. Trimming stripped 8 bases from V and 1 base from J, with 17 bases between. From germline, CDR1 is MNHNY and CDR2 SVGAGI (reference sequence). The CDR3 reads CASAPQPAVNTGELFF. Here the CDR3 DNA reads TGTGCCAGCGCCCCGCAACCAGCGGTGAACACCGGGGAGCTGTTTTTT.

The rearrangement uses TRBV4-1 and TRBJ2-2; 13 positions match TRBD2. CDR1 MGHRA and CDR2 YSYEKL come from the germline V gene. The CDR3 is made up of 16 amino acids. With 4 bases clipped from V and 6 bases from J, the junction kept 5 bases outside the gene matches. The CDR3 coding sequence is TGCGCCAGCAGCCGACTAGCGGGAGGCTCATCCGGGGAGCTGTTTTTT. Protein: CASSRLAGGSSGELFF.

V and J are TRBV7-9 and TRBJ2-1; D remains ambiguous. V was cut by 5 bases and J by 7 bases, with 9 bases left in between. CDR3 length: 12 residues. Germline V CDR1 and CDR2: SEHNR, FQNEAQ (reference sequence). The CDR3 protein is CASSGARNEQFF. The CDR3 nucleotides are TGTGCCAGCAGCGGCGCTAGGAATGAGCAGTTCTTC.

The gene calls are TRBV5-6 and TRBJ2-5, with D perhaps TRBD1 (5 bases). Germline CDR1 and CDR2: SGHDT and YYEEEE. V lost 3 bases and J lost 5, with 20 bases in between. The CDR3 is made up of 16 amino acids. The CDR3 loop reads CASSSAERAKGETQYF. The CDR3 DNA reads TGTGCCAGCAGCTCCGCCGAGAGAGCCAAGGGGGAGACCCAGTACTTC.

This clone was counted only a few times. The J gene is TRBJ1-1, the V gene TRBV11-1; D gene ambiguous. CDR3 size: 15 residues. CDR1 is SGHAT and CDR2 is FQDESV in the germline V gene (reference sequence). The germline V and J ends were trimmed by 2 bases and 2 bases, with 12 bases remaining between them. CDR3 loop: CASSLRIGRNTEAFF. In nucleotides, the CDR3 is TGTGCCAGCAGCTTACGTATTGGGCGAAACACTGAAGCTTTCTTT.

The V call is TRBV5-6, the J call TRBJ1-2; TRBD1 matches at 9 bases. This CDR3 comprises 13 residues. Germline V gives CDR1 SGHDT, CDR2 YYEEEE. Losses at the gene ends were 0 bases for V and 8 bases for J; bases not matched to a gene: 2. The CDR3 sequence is CASSLGTGVGYTF. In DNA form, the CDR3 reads TGTGCCAGCAGCTTGGGGACAGGGGTCGGCTACACCTTC.

The CDR3: CASSQELGRSPRELFF. The CDR3 DNA is TGTGCCAGCAGCCAAGAGTTGGGCAGGTCGCCCCGGGAGCTGTTTTTT. V usage is TRBV4-2 and J usage is TRBJ2-2; D remains ambiguous. CDR1 is LGHNA and CDR2 is YNFKEQ in the germline V gene. The CDR3 is 16 residues long. V lost 0 bases, J lost 9 bases, and 17 bases lay in between.

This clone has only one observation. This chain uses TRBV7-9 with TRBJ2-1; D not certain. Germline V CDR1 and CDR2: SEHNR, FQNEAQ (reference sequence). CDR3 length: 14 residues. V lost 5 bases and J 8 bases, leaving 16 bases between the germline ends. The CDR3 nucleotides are TGTGCCAGCAGCCCTTTAGCCGACTCTGATGAGCAGTTCTTC. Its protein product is CASSPLADSDEQFF.

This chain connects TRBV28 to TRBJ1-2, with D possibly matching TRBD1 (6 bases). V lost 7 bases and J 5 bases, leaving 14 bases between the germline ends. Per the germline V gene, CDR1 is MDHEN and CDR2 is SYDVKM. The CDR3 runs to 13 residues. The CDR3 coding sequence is TGTGCCAGCACCAGGACAGCTGGTTATGGCTACACCTTC. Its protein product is CASTRTAGYGYTF.

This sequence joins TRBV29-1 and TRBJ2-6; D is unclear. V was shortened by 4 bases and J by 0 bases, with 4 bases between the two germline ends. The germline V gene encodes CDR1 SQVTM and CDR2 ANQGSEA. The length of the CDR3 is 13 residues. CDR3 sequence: CSVAGSGANVLTF. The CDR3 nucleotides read TGCAGCGTTGCCGGCTCTGGGGCCAACGTCCTGACTTTC.

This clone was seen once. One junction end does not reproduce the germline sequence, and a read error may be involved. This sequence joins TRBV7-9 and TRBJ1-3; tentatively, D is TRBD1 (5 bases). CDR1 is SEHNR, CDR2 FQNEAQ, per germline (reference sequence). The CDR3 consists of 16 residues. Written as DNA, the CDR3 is TGTTCCAGCAGCTTAGGTACAGGAGACTCTGGAAACACCATATATTTT. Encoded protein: CSSSLGTGDSGNTIYF.